The present entry profiles one T cell receptor beta chain with its context. Germline-derived CDR1 and CDR2 are SGHDT and YYEEEE. Trimming left V 5 bases short and J 8 bases short, with 17 bases between. The length of the CDR3 is 14 residues. Authors' methods: Scientists estimated how many nucleated cells there were by amplifying reference gene primers. The repertoire was sequenced with immunoSEQ multiplex PCR; TCRdb's copy has only in-frame clones and lacks some. V, J and clone size reflect that table, while D and trimming were determined from the DNA. Here the sample spans approximately 240,000 clones, over 80% being singletons. This record comes from a study of blood T cell repertoires in COVID-19. Study-wide context: The United States, Italy and Spain provided the acute and convalescent COVID-19 samples. T cells, B-cell-depleted T cells, or PBMCs provided the cDNA or gDNA that served as material.

Sequenced: peripheral blood. The chain uses TRBV5-6 and TRBJ2-1; D is perhaps TRBD2 (6 bases). The TCR originated in an older woman with active or convalescent COVID-19. This chain's CDR3 is CASRPGLRKDEQFF. The CDR3 DNA sequence: TGTGCCAGCAGGCCGGGACTCCGCAAGGATGAGCAGTTCTTC.